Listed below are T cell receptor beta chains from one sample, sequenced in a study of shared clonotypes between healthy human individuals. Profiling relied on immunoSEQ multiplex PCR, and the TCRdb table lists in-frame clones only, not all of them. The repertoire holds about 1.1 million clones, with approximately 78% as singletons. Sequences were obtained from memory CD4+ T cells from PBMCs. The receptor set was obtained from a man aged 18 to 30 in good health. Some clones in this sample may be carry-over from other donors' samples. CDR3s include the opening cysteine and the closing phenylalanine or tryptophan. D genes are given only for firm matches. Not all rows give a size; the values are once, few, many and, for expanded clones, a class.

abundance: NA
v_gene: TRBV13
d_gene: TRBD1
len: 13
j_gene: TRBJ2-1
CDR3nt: TGTGCCAGCAGCTCAGACAGGGTCAATGAGCAGTTCTTC
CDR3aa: CASSSDRVNEQFF

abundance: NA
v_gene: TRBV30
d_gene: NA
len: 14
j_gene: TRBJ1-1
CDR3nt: TGTGCCGCGGGGGGGGACACAAAGAACACTGAAGCTTTCTTT
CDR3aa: CAAGGDTKNTEAFF

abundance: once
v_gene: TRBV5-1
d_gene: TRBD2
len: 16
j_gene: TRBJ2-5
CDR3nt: TGCGCCAGCAGCTTGGGTCTGGCTAGCGGGAGCGAGACCCAGTACTTC
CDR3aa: CASSLGLASGSETQYF

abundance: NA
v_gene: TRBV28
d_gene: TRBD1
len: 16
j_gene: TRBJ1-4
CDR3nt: TGTGCCAGCAGTTCCCAGAGGACAGGCACCAATGAAAAACTGTTTTTT
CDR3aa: CASSSQRTGTNEKLFF

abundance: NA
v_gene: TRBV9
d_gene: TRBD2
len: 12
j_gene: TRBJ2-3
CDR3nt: TGTGCCAGCAGCGTGGGACTAGCCACGCAGTATTTT
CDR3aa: CASSVGLATQYF

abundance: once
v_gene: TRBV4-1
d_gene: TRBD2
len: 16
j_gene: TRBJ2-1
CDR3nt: TGCGCCAGCAGCCAAGACGTAGCGGGGGCCTACAATGAGCAGTTCTTC
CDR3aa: CASSQDVAGAYNEQFF

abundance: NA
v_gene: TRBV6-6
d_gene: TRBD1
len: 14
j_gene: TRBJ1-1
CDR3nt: TGTGCCAGCACTATACAGGGGGACGAAGCTGAAGCTTTCTTT
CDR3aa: CASTIQGDEAEAFF

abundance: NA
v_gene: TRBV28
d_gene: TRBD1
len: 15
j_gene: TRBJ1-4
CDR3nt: TGTGCCAGCAGTCCCAACAGGGGGCTAAGTGAAAAACTGTTTTTT
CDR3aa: CASSPNRGLSEKLFF

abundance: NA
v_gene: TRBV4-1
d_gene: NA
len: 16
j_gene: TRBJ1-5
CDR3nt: TGCGCCAGCAGCCAAAGGGACGTACACGGAGATCAGCCCCAGCATTTT
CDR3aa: CASSQRDVHGDQPQHF

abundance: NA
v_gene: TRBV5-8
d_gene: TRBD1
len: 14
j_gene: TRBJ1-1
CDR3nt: TGTGCCAGCAGCTCGGGACAGAAGAACACTGAAGCTTTCTTT
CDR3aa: CASSSGQKNTEAFF

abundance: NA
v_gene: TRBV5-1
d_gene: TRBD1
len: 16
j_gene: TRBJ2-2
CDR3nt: TGCGCCAGCAGACTGCCGGGACAGGGGTGGTCCGGGGAGCTGTTTTTT
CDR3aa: CASRLPGQGWSGELFF

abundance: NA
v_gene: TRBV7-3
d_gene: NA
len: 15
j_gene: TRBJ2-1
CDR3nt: TGTGCCAGCAGCTCTCGGCCGACTAACTACAATGAGCAGTTCTTC
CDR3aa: CASSSRPTNYNEQFF

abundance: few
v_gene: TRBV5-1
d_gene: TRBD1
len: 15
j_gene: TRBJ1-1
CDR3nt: TGCGCCAGCAGCTTCAGGACAGGGAGGAACACTGAAGCTTTCTTT
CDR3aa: CASSFRTGRNTEAFF

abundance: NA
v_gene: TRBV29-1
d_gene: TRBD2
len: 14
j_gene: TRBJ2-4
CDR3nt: TGCAGCGTTGAAGCTAGCGGAGCCAAAAACATTCAGTACTTC
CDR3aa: CSVEASGAKNIQYF

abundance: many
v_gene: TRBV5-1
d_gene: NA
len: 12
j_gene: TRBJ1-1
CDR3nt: TGCGCCAGCAGCTTGGGTGACACTGAAGCTTTCTTT
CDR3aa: CASSLGDTEAFF

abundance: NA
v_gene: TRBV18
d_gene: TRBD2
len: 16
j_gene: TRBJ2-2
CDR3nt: TGTGCCAGCTCACCACGACTAGCGGGAGACACCGGGGAGCTGTTTTTT
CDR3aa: CASSPRLAGDTGELFF

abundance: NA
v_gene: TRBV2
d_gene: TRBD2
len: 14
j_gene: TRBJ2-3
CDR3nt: TGTGCCAGTGCCGGGACTAGCGGCCTCCAGCCGCAGTATTTT
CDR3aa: CASAGTSGLQPQYF

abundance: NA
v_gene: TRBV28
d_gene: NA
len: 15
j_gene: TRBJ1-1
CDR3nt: TGTGCCAGCAGTTTGAATGTAGGAGGGGGTTCTGAAGCTTTCTTT
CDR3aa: CASSLNVGGGSEAFF

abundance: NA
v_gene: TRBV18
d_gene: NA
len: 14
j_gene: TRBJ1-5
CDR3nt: TGTGCCAGCTCACTGATCGGACGGCATCAGCCCCAGCATTTT
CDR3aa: CASSLIGRHQPQHF

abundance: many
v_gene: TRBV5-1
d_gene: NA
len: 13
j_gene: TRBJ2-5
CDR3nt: TGCGCCAGCAGCTTCTCAGGGGAGGAGACCCAGTACTTC
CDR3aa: CASSFSGEETQYF

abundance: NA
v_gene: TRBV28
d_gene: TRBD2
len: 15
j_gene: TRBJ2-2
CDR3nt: TGTGCCAGCAGTTTAACGGGAGGAGGCACCGGGGAGCTGTTTTTT
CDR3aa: CASSLTGGGTGELFF

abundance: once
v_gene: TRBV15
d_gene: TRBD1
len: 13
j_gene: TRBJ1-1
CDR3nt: TGTGCCACCAGCATAGGGGGCCGGACTGAAGCTTTCTTT
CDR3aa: CATSIGGRTEAFF

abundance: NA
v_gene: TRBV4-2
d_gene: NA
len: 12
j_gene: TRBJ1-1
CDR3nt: TGTGCCAGCAGTCCCGAGGGGACTGAAGCTTTCTTT
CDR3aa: CASSPEGTEAFF

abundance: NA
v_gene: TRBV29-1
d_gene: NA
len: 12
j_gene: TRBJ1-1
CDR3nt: TGCAGCGTTGAAATTAGGGTGACTGAAGCTTTCTTT
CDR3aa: CSVEIRVTEAFF

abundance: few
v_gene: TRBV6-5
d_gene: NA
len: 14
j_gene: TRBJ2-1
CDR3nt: TGTGCCAGCAGTTACTTGGACACCAACAATGAGCAGTTCTTC
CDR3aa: CASSYLDTNNEQFF

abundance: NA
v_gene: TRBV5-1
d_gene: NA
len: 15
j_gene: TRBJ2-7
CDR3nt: TGCGCCAGCAGCTTGGGTTTTTTTACAGACTACGAGCAGTACTTC
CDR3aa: CASSLGFFTDYEQYF

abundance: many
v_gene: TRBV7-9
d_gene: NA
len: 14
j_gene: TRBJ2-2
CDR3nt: TGTGCCGGCACTAGCCAGGAGAACACCGGGGAGCTGTTTTTT
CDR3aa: CAGTSQENTGELFF

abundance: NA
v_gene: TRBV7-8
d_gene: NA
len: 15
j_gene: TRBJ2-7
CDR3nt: TGTGCCAGCAGCCCCCTAGCTGGACAGTCCTACGAGCAGTACTTC
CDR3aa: CASSPLAGQSYEQYF

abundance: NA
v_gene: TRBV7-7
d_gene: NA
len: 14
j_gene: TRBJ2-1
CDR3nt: TGTGCCAGCAGCCGAGAACTAACATCCGCTGAGCAGTTCTTC
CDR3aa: CASSRELTSAEQFF

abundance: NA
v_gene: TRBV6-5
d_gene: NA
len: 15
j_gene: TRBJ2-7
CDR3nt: TGTGCCAGTACTAGATATGGGGGCACCAAGTACGAGCAGTACTTC
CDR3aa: CASTRYGGTKYEQYF

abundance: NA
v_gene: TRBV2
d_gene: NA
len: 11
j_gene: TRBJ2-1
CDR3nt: TGTGCCAGCAGGCCCCTAATAGAGCAGTTCTTC
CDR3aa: CASRPLIEQFF

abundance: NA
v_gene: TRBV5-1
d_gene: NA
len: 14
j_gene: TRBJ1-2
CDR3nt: TGCGCCAGCAGCTTGTATAGCTTCGACTATGGCTACACCTTC
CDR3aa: CASSLYSFDYGYTF